What follows are 24 T cell receptor beta chains derived from one specimen sequenced in a study of blood T cell repertoires in COVID-19. The data were produced by immunoSEQ multiplex PCR, yet TCRdb's version contains in-frame clones alone and is incomplete. The table includes approximately 150,000 clones, about 89% detected once. The sequenced sample was peripheral blood. Receptors were obtained from a man over 45 who had recovered from COVID-19.

The chain combines TRBV9 with TRBJ2-7, with 7 bases aligning to TRBD2. With V trimmed by 0 bases and J by 3 bases, 6 bases remained unmatched. The CDR3 consists of 15 residues. Germline V gene data show CDR1 as SGDLS and CDR2 as YYNGEE. The CDR3 is CASSVAGGTFYEQYF. Here the CDR3 DNA reads TGTGCCAGCAGCGTAGCGGGGGGAACTTTCTACGAGCAGTACTTC.

The V call is TRBV6-4, the J call TRBJ1-1; TRBD1 is a possible D gene (6 bases). The CDR3 has 13 amino acids. Germline V lookup: CDR1 MRHNA, CDR2 SNTAGT. V dropped 5 bases and J dropped 6 bases, with 13 bases sitting between them. The CDR3 protein is CASSLRTDSEAFF. Written as DNA, the CDR3 is TGTGCCAGCAGTCTCAGGACAGATTCTGAAGCTTTCTTT.

This clone is a singleton in its sample. The chain carries TRBV12-3 or TRBV12-4 and TRBJ2-5; TRBD2 matches at 10 bases. CDR3 size: 13 residues. V shed 5 bases, J shed 5 bases, and the junction held 2 bases outside the gene matches. CDR3 coding DNA: TGTGCCAGCAGTCGAGCGGGGGGGGAGACCCAGTACTTC. The encoded protein is CASSRAGGETQYF.

V is TRBV6-1 and J is TRBJ2-2; D perhaps matches TRBD2 (7 bases). This CDR3 is built from 16 residues. Germline CDR1 and CDR2: MNHNS and SASEGT. Trimming took off 2 bases at V and 5 bases at J, with 15 bases between the two ends. In nucleotides, the CDR3 is TGTGCCAGCAGTGAACCCCCCGGGGGGCGTACCGGGGAGCTGTTTTTT. Translating gives CASSEPPGGRTGELFF.

This rearrangement joins TRBV7-8 to TRBJ1-1; possible D gene TRBD1, 5 bases. Per the germline V gene, CDR1 is SGHVS and CDR2 is FQNEAQ. The CDR3 covers 15 residues. V dropped 1 base and J dropped 2 bases, with 11 bases sitting between them. The CDR3 region has the DNA TGTGCCAGCAGCTTAGATGAGACAGATAACACTGAAGCTTTCTTT. Protein product: CASSLDETDNTEAFF.

J is TRBJ2-7 and V is TRBV10-3, with 10 bases fitting TRBD1. CDR3 length: 14 residues. V shed 10 bases and J 0 bases; nucleotides not matched to a gene: 6. From germline, CDR1 is ENHRY and CDR2 SYGVKD. In nucleotides, the CDR3 is TGTGCCAGCGGCCGGGACAGGGGCTCCTACGAGCAGTACTTC. Its translation is CASGRDRGSYEQYF.

The CDR3 region has the DNA TGTGCCAGCAGTGACAGGGGGCAACACGAGCAGTACTTC. It encodes CASSDRGQHEQYF. J is TRBJ2-7 and V is TRBV6-1, with 8 nucleotides matching TRBD1. CDR1 is MNHNS, CDR2 SASEGT, per germline. CDR3 length: 13 residues. Trimming took 3 bases from V and 5 from J; bases not matched to a gene: 3.

DNA of the CDR3: TGTGCCAGCAACCTCGGGGGGACAGGGTCCTCTGGGGCCAACGTCCTGACTTTC. Translated: CASNLGGTGSSGANVLTF. The chain recombines TRBV5-6 with TRBJ2-6, with 9 bases fitting TRBD1. Losses at the gene ends were 6 bases for V and 0 bases for J; bases not matched to a gene: 10. Germline CDR1 is SGHDT and CDR2 is YYEEEE. The CDR3 runs 18 residues.

V gene TRBV11-2 combines with J gene TRBJ2-1, with TRBD2 matching 10 bases. Per the germline V gene, CDR1 is SGHAT and CDR2 is FQNNGV. V shed 4 bases and J 3 bases; nucleotides not matched to a gene: 6. The CDR3 contains 16 residues. The CDR3, as DNA: TGTGCCAGCAGCTCTCGGACTAGCGGAAACTACAATGAGCAGTTCTTC. Encoded protein: CASSSRTSGNYNEQFF.

The chain links TRBV18 to TRBJ1-1; 7 bases are shared with TRBD1. This CDR3 has 14 residues. The germline CDR1 and CDR2 sequences are KGHSH and LQKENI. V shed 6 bases, J shed 3 bases, and the junction held 7 bases outside the gene matches. The CDR3 region has the DNA TGTGCCAGCTCCCCGACAGGGATCGACACTGAAGCTTTCTTT. Its translation is CASSPTGIDTEAFF.

DNA for the CDR3: TGTGCCAGCAGCTTTGGGCCTGGGAGATCGCCCTCCCAAGAGACCCAGTACTTC. Protein product: CASSFGPGRSPSQETQYF. V gene TRBV5-6 combines with J gene TRBJ2-5; TRBD2 might be the D (5 bases). Germline values: CDR1 SGHDT, CDR2 YYEEEE. The CDR3 is 18 amino acids. V lost 2 bases and J lost 1, with 21 bases in between. The full variable domain, rest sourced from reference TRBV5-6 and TRBJ2-5, is DAGVTQSPTHLIKTRGQQVTLRCSPKSGHDTVSWYQQALGQGPQFIFQYYEEEERQRGNFPDRFSGHQFPNYSSELNVNALLLGDSALYLCASSFGPGRSPSQETQYFGPGTRLLVL.

The rearrangement links TRBV3-1 (or the pseudogene TRBV3-2) to TRBJ1-1; D is unresolved. CDR3 length equals 12 residues. Trimming took 2 bases from V and 11 from J, leaving 12 bases between them. Per the germline V gene, CDR1 is LGHDT and CDR2 is YNNKEL (reference sequence). CDR3 sequence reads: CASSQTGGVAFF. The CDR3 bases are TGTGCCAGCAGCCAAACGGGCGGGGTGGCTTTCTTT.

As DNA, the CDR3 is TGTGCCAGCAGTGGGCGGGACTCCCATCTCGATACGCAGTATTTT. Translation gives CASSGRDSHLDTQYF. The chain carries TRBV6-2 or TRBV6-3 and TRBJ2-3, with D possibly TRBD2 on 6 matching bases. Germline values: CDR1 MNHEY, CDR2 SVGEGT. Trimming took 5 bases from V and 6 from J, leaving 18 bases between them. The CDR3 runs to 15 residues.

On this clone: One end of the junction is discordant with germline, which a read error may explain. The chain uses TRBV9 and TRBJ1-3, with TRBD1 matching over 9 bases. The CDR3 sequence is 16 residues long. Looked up from germline, CDR1 is SGDLS and CDR2 is YYNGEE. The CDR3 spells CASNVGDRVAGNTIYF. The CDR3 nucleotides are TGTGCCAGCAACGTAGGGGACAGGGTCGCTGGAAACACCATATATTTT.

This clone appeared a single time. The V gene is TRBV12-5, the J gene TRBJ2-2; TRBD1 might be the D (5 bases). This CDR3 is 16 amino acids long. Deletions cut 1 base from V and 5 bases from J, with 14 bases between. The germline gives CDR1 LGHNT, CDR2 FRNRAP. The CDR3 nucleotides read TGTGCTAGTGGTTTGGCCCCAGGGTTGGGGACCGGGGAGCTGTTTTTT. Protein product: CASGLAPGLGTGELFF.

The V and J genes are TRBV19 and TRBJ2-1, with 10 bases that match TRBD2. Germline CDR1 LNHDA, CDR2 SQIVND (reference sequence). The ends lost 4 bases at V and 4 bases at J; junction bases unmatched: 13. This CDR3 has 18 amino acids. CDR3 bases: TGTGCCAGTAGTACCCGACCCCGAACTAGCGGGGAGTACAATGAGCAGTTCTTC. It specifies CASSTRPRTSGEYNEQFF.

This chain uses TRBV7-9 with TRBJ1-1; 10 positions agree with TRBD1. The CDR3 has 15 amino acids. Germline loops: CDR1 SEHNR, CDR2 FQNEAQ (reference sequence). V trimming: 3 bases; J trimming: 1 base; junction bases outside the gene matches: 2. DNA of the CDR3: TGTGCCAGCAGCTTTGGGACAGGGGAGAACACTGAAGCTTTCTTT. Its translation: CASSFGTGENTEAFF. The whole variable domain, remainder taken from reference TRBV7-9 and TRBJ1-1, is DTGVSQNPRHKITKRGQNVTFRCDPISEHNRLYWYRQTLGQGPEFLTYFQNEAQLEKSRLLSDRFSAERPKGSFSTLEIQRTEQGDSAMYLCASSFGTGENTEAFFGQGTRLTVV.

The chain couples TRBV14 to TRBJ2-3; possible D gene TRBD2, 5 bases. Germline V CDR1 and CDR2: SGHDN, FVKESK. V shed 0 bases and J shed 14 bases, with 15 bases lying between them. The CDR3 is 13 amino acids. For the CDR3, the DNA is TGTGCCAGCAGCCAAGATGTGCGGACCGCGGGGTATTTT. Amino acid sequence: CASSQDVRTAGYF.

This sequence joins TRBV16 and TRBJ2-5; D gene uncertain. CDR1 is KGHSY, CDR2 FQNENV, per germline. The CDR3 spans 13 residues. Between the trimmed V and J ends, which lost 2 bases and 4 bases, there was a span of 8 bases. The CDR3 reads CASSQQILETQYF. CDR3 nucleotides: TGTGCCAGCAGCCAACAGATTTTAGAGACCCAGTACTTC.

The chain is built from TRBV15 and TRBJ1-3; D unclear. V lost 1 base and J lost 4, with 8 bases in between. This CDR3 region has 14 residues. CDR1 LNHNV and CDR2 YYDKDF come from the germline V gene (reference sequence). The CDR3 DNA follows: TGTGCCACCAGCAGAGTGGGCCAAGGAAACACCATATATTTT. This encodes CATSRVGQGNTIYF.

This clone occurred once. The J gene is TRBJ2-1, the V gene TRBV11-3; unclear D gene. The CDR3 length is 12 residues. V lost 5 bases to trimming and J lost 7 bases, with 9 bases between them. CDR1 and CDR2 (germline): SGHNT, YENEEA. The CDR3 here is CASSRGANEQFF. CDR3 bases: TGTGCCAGCAGCCGCGGAGCGAATGAGCAGTTCTTC.

The chain's CDR3 is CASSQFTGLNTEAFF. The CDR3 DNA reads as TGCGCCAGCAGCCAATTTACAGGGTTGAACACTGAAGCTTTCTTT. This chain uses TRBV4-3 with TRBJ1-1, with a possible D match to TRBD1 (6 bases). Germline V gives CDR1 LGHNA, CDR2 YSLEER. This CDR3 spans 15 amino acids. Trimming cost V 2 bases and J 0 bases, with 10 bases left between them.

The V gene is TRBV6-5, the J gene TRBJ1-1; D gene uncertain. The CDR3 is made up of 13 amino acids. Deletions cut 5 bases from V and 5 bases from J, with 12 bases between. Germline CDR1 is MNHEY and CDR2 is SVGAGI. CDR3 loop: CASSRVSGTEAFF. For the CDR3, the DNA is TGTGCCAGCAGTCGGGTTTCGGGGACTGAAGCTTTCTTT.

This clone was observed a few times. This chain's CDR3 is CASSQSLPGAGELFF. DNA of the CDR3: TGTGCCAGCTCACAATCACTCCCCGGGGCCGGGGAGCTGTTTTTT. The V call is TRBV18, the J call TRBJ2-2, with D possibly TRBD2 on 5 matching bases. This CDR3 contains 15 residues. The germline V and J ends were trimmed by 4 bases and 6 bases, with 15 bases remaining between them. Germline CDR1 is KGHSH and CDR2 is LQKENI.